Sequencing of this T cell receptor (beta chain) was carried out in a study of tissue T cells after allogeneic stem cell transplantation. Study outcomes and limitations: Blood and spleen captured only part of the tissue TCR repertoire.

This clone turned up a few times. Its cognate antigen is unknown. Any gene name here is a mouse gene name. Measured with immunoSEQ multiplex PCR; TCRdb has only the in-frame clones, and not every one. The sample gives several thousand clones, about 53% of which show up once; approximately 3.9% is in the top ten. Time point indicated: mouse harvest day 7 after allogeneic transplant. Tail vein injection delivered 10^7 T-cell-depleted bone marrow cells and 10^6 splenic CD5+ T cells. Tissues came from B6→BALB/c major-mismatch GVHD mice at day 7 or 14. This receptor was identified in a female BALB/c mouse given C57BL/6 T cells with graft-versus-host disease after an allogeneic hematopoietic cell transplant. Sequencing was done on a sample of gut tissue.

The CDR3 loop is CASSELLLGGPSHTFYAEQFF. Partial CDR3 DNA: TGTGCCAGCAGTGAACTTCTGCTGGGGGGCCCCTCTCACACCTTCTATGCTGAGCAGTTC. This chain uses TRBV13-3 with TRBJ2-1; 8 bases agree with TRBD2. With the read ending 1 residue before the CDR3 end, the germline J gene is used to fill in that end. Trimming removed 2 bases from V and 3 bases from J; junction bases left unmatched: 22. The CDR3 sequence is 21 residues long. CDR1 is NNHDY and CDR2 is SYVADS in the germline V gene.